This T cell receptor (beta chain) was sequenced during a study of T cell responses to AZD1222 COVID-19 vaccine. CDR3 length: 11 residues. The V and J ends lost 8 bases and 8 bases respectively, with 9 bases between them. Looked up from germline, CDR1 is ENHRY and CDR2 is SYGVKD. Points on this clone: Its antigen is currently unknown.

Some clones are missing from TCRdb's copy, which holds only in-frame ones; the method was immunoSEQ multiplex PCR. There are 140,000 to 150,000 clones in the sample; roughly 90% occur only once, and approximately 1.5% lies in the top ten. Whole-study findings and limits: Sampling captured repertoires only after the peak T cell response. Among AZD1222 vaccinees, only five to seven were seropositive at baseline. Nearly half of spike-specific TCRs reportedly target variant regions that are unmutated in the B.1.351 and B.1.1.7 variants.

This receptor was obtained from an adult in good health. Specimen: peripheral blood, collected on day 0 of AZD1222 vaccination. The rearrangement joins TRBV10-3 to TRBJ1-4; D call uncertain. Here the CDR3 DNA reads TGTGCCATCGGTAGTGGGGAAAAACTGTTTTTT. It is translated as CAIGSGEKLFF.